This T cell receptor beta chain comes out of a study of metastatic and nonmetastatic thyroid tumors. Patients had received no treatment of any kind before thyroid surgery. Trimming took 4 bases from V and 2 from J, leaving 13 bases between them. This CDR3 is 16 amino acids long. Germline V gives CDR1 SGHDT, CDR2 YYEEEE. This clone was seen many times. MiXCR was used by TCRdb to re-call the PCR reads. The sample lists some 7,900 clones, 26% occurring once. V gene TRBV5-6 combines with J gene TRBJ2-6; weak D call: TRBD2 (5 bases). Material for sequencing was adjacent normal tissue. This receptor was identified in a female donor with papillary thyroid cancer or a benign thyroid nodule (not recorded which). Some clones in this sample may be carry-over from other donors' samples. CDR3: CASSPVRAAGANVLTF. The CDR3 DNA follows: TGTGCCAGCAGCCCCGTGAGGGCGGCTGGGGCCAACGTCCTGACTTTC. Full variable domain (missing parts from reference TRBV5-6 and TRBJ2-6): DAGVTQSPTHLIKTRGQQVTLRCSPKSGHDTVSWYQQALGQGPQFIFQYYEEEERQRGNFPDRFSGHQFPNYSSELNVNALLLGDSALYLCASSPVRAAGANVLTFGAGSRLTVL.